Each of the 5 T cell receptor beta chains below was sequenced from the same sample in a study of cytomegalovirus exposure and HLA in healthy donors. This PCR relied on a set of 60 Vbeta primers and 13 Jbeta primers. Data came from immunoSEQ multiplex PCR; TCRdb stores just in-frame clones and leaves some out. The sample holds 100,000 to 150,000 clones; about 70% are singletons and the top ten take less than 2.5%. The sequenced material came from PBMCs. The receptor source for this set is a woman between 40 and 50 years old in good health and CMV-seropositive.

J is TRBJ1-2 and V is TRBV6-1, with D possibly being TRBD1 (5 bases). This CDR3 has 15 residues. Trimming pared 6 bases from V and 4 bases from J, leaving 18 bases between. Looked up from germline, CDR1 is MNHNS and CDR2 is SASEGT. The CDR3 coding sequence is TGTGCCAGCAGCCAACCCCAGGGTTTCATCTATGGCTACACCTTC. Translation gives CASSQPQGFIYGYTF.

The chain uses TRBV5-1 and TRBJ2-3; 9 nucleotides line up with TRBD2. Trimming cost V 0 bases and J 5 bases; bases outside gene matches: 7. The CDR3 spans 16 residues. CDR1 is SGHRS and CDR2 is YFSETQ in the germline V gene. The CDR3 sequence is CASSLDGGGAGDTQYF. The CDR3 nucleotides are TGCGCCAGCAGCTTGGACGGCGGGGGGGCTGGAGATACGCAGTATTTT. Together with reference TRBV5-1 and TRBJ2-3, the CDR3 gives the full variable domain: KAGVTQTPRYLIKTRGQQVTLSCSPISGHRSVSWYQQTPGQGLQFLFEYFSETQRNKGNFPGRFSGRQFSNSRSEMNVSTLELGDSALYLCASSLDGGGAGDTQYFGPGTRLTVL.

The V and J genes are TRBV30 and TRBJ1-6, with TRBD1 as a possible D gene (6 bases). Germline CDR1 reads GTSNPN; CDR2 reads SVGIG (reference sequence). The CDR3 totals 13 residues. V gave up 5 bases and J gave up 6 bases, with 11 bases separating them. The CDR3 spells CAWVRGSNSPLHF. CDR3 bases: TGTGCCTGGGTCAGGGGCTCTAATTCACCCCTCCACTTT.

In its sample, this clone was seen a few times. The chain links TRBV20-1 to TRBJ2-7; D remains unclear. The CDR3 is 11 residues long. Looked up from germline, CDR1 is DFQATT and CDR2 is SNEGSKA (reference sequence). Trimming stripped 0 bases from V and 8 bases from J, with 8 bases between. DNA for the CDR3: TGCAGTGCTAGAGATCTAAATCAGCAGTACTTC. This encodes CSARDLNQQYF.

The chain employs TRBV19 and TRBJ2-3, with 15 positions matching TRBD2. After removal of 4 bases from V and 1 base from J, the junction contained 6 bases not matched to a gene. The CDR3 is 18 amino acids. Germline assignment: CDR1 LNHDA and CDR2 SQIVND (reference sequence). The CDR3 DNA follows: TGTGCCAGTAGTAGTCCGGGACTAGCGGGGGGCCGCACAGATACGCAGTATTTT. Its translation is CASSSPGLAGGRTDTQYF. Variable domain in full (rest from reference TRBV19 and TRBJ2-3): DGGITQSPKYLFRKEGQNVTLSCEQNLNHDAMYWYRQDPGQGLRLIYYSQIVNDFQKGDIAEGYSVSREKKESFPLTVTSAQKNPTAFYLCASSSPGLAGGRTDTQYFGPGTRLTVL.